Listed here is a single T cell receptor beta chain. The entry originates in a study of cytomegalovirus exposure and HLA in healthy donors. It was with 60 Vbeta and 13 Jbeta primers that the PCR ran. In the authors' workflow: A follow-up analysis tallied some 80 million unique TCR beta chains, roughly 11 million shared. TCRdb keeps only in-frame clones here, not all; method: immunoSEQ multiplex PCR. V, J and clone size are those of that table, while D and trimming were read from the DNA. Altogether about 92,000 clones are present, approximately 71% being singletons, with the ten largest covering roughly 16%. The germline CDR1 and CDR2 sequences are MGHRA and YSYEKL. The CDR3 covers 15 residues. Trimming took 1 base from V and 0 from J; bases not matched to a gene: 1.

The TCR originated in a woman aged 18-29 years in good health and CMV-seropositive. J is TRBJ2-7 and V is TRBV4-1, with TRBD2 matching over 9 bases. The sequenced sample was PBMCs. DNA for the CDR3: TGCGCCAGCAGCCAAGGACTAGCGGCCTCCTACGAGCAGTACTTC. Amino acid sequence: CASSQGLAASYEQYF.